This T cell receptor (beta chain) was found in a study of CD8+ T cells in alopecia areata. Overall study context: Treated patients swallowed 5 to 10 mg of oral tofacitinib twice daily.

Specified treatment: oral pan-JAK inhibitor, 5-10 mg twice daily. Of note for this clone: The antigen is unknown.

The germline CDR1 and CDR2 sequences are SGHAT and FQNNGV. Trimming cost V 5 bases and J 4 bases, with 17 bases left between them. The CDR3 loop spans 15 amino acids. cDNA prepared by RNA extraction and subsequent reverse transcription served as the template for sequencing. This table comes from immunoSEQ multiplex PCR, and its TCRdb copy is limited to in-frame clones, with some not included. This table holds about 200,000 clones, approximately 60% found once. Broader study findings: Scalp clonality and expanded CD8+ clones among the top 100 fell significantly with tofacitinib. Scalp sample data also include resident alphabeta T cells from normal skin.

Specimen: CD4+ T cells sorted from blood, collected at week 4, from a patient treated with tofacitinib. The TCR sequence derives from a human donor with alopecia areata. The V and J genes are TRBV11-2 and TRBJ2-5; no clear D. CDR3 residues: CASSVRGRPAETQYF. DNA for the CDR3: TGTGCCAGCAGCGTAAGAGGACGGCCCGCAGAGACCCAGTACTTC.